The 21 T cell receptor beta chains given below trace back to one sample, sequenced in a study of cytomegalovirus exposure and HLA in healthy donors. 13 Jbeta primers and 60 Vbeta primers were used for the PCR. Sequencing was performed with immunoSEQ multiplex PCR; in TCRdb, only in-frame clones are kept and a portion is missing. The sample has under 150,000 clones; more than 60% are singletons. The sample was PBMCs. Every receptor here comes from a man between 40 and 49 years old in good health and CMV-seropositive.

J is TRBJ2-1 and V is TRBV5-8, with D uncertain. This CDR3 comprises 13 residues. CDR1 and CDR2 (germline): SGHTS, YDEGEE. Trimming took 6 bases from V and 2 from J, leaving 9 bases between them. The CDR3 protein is CASNAQTYNEQFF. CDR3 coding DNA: TGTGCCAGCAACGCCCAGACCTACAATGAGCAGTTCTTC.

The CDR3 spells CASSYTPSGETYF. CDR3 sequence (DNA): TGTGCCAGCAGTTACACCCCTAGCGGGGAGACGTACTTC. The chain joins TRBV6-5 to TRBJ2-5; 9 nucleotides agree with TRBD2. The CDR3 totals 13 residues. After removal of 2 bases from V and 13 bases from J, the junction contained 8 bases not matched to a gene. Germline-derived CDR1 and CDR2 are MNHEY and SVGAGI.

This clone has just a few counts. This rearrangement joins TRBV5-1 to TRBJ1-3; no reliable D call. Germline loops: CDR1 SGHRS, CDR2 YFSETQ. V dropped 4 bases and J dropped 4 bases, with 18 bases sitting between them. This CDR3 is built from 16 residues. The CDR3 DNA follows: TGCGCCAGCAGCCCATTAAGAGCTCTCTGGGGAAACACCATATATTTT. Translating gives CASSPLRALWGNTIYF.

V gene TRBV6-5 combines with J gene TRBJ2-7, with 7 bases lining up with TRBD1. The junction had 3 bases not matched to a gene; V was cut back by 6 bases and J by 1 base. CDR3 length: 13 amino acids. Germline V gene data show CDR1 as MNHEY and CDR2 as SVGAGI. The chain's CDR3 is CASRMGQSYEQYF. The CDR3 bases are TGTGCCAGCAGGATGGGACAGTCCTACGAGCAGTACTTC.

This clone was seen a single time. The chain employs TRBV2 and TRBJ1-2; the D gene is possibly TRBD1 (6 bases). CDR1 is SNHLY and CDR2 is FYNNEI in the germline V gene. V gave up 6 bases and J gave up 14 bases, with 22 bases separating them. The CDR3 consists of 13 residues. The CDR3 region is CASRIQWTAGSTF. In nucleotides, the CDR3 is TGTGCCAGCAGAATACAATGGACAGCCGGTTCTACCTTC.

The CDR3 reads CASSRIGRGYEQYF. DNA of the CDR3: TGTGCCAGCAGTAGAATAGGGCGGGGTTACGAGCAGTACTTC. The V and J genes are TRBV27 and TRBJ2-7; perhaps TRBD2 as D (6 bases). V lost 5 bases and J 4 bases, leaving 15 bases between the germline ends. CDR1 is MNHEY and CDR2 is SMNVEV in the germline V gene (reference sequence). This CDR3 region has 14 residues.

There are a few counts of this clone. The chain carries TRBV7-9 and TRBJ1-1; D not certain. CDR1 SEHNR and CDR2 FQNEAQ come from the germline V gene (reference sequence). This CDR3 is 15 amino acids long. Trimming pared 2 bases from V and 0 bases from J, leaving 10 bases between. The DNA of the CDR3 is TGTGCCAGCAGCTTACATATTCCGGTGAACACTGAAGCTTTCTTT. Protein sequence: CASSLHIPVNTEAFF.

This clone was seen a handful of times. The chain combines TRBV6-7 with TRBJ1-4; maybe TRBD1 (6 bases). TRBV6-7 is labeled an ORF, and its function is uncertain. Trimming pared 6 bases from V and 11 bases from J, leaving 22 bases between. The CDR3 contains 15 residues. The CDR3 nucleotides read TGTGCCAGCAGCCAGCGACCGGGGGGGCCCAAGAAACTGTTTTTT. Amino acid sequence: CASSQRPGGPKKLFF.

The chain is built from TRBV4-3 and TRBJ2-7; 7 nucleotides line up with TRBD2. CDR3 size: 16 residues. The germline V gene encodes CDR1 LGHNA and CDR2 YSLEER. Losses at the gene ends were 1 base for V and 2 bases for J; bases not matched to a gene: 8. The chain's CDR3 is CASSQGWREWPYEQYF. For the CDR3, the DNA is TGCGCCAGCAGCCAAGGGTGGCGGGAGTGGCCCTACGAGCAGTACTTC.

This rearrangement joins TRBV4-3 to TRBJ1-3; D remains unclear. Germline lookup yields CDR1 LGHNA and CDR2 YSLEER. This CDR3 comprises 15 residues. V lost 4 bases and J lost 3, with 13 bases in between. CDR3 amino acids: CASSPTGIGGNTIYF. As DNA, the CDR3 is TGCGCCAGCAGCCCCACGGGAATAGGTGGAAACACCATATATTTT.

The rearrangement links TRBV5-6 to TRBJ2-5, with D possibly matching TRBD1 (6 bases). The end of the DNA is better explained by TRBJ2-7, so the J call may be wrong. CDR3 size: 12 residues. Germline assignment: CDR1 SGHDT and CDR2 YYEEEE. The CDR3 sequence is CASSRDTYEQYF. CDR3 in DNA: TGTGCCAGCAGCCGGGACACTTACGAGCAGTACTTC.

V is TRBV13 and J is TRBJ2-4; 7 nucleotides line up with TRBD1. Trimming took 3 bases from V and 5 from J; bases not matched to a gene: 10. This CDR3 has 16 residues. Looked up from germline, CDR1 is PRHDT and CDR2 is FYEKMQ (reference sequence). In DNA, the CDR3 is TGTGCCAGCAGCTTTCTCAAAGGGGGCGCGGAAAACATTCAGTACTTC. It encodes CASSFLKGGAENIQYF.

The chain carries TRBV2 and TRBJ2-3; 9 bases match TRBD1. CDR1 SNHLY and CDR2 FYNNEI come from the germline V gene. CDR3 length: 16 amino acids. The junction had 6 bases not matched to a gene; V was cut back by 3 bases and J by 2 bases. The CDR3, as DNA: TGTGCCAGCAGTGATAGGACAGGGGTGCCCACAGATACGCAGTATTTT. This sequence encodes CASSDRTGVPTDTQYF.

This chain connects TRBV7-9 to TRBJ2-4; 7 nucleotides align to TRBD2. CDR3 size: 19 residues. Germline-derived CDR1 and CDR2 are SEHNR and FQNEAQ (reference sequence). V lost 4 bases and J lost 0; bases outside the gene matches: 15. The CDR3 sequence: CASSYSGLLPSLAKNIQYF. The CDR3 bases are TGTGCCAGCAGCTATTCGGGACTACTCCCCTCCCTAGCCAAAAACATTCAGTACTTC.

The CDR3 is CASSYQGVQRDTEAFF. In DNA form, the CDR3 reads TGTGCCAGCAGTTACCAGGGGGTGCAGCGAGACACTGAAGCTTTCTTT. The genes are TRBV6-5 and TRBJ1-1; TRBD1 agrees at 7 bases. V dropped 2 bases and J dropped 3; count of bases not matched to a gene: 9. The CDR3 has 16 amino acids. Germline V CDR1 and CDR2: MNHEY, SVGAGI.

CDR3 region: CASSLTGAPFSGELFF. The CDR3 DNA is TGTGCCAGCAGCTTAACGGGAGCCCCTTTCAGCGGGGAGCTGTTTTTT. The rearrangement links TRBV7-3 to TRBJ2-2; perhaps TRBD2 as D (5 bases). Germline CDR1 is SGHTA and CDR2 is FQGTGA. Trimming removed 0 bases from V and 7 bases from J, with 15 bases in between. The CDR3 covers 16 residues.

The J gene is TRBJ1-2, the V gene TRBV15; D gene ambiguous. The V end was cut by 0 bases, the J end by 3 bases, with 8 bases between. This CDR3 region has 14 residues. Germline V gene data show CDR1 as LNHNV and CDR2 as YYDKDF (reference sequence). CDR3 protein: CATSRDPGYYGYTF. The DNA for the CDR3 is TGTGCCACCAGCAGAGATCCAGGTTACTATGGCTACACCTTC.

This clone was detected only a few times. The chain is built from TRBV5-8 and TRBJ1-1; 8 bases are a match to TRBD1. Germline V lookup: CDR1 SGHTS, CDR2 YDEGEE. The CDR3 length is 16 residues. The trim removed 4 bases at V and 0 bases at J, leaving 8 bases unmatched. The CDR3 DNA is TGTGCCAGCAGCGGAAGGGACAGGACCTTGAACACTGAAGCTTTCTTT. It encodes CASSGRDRTLNTEAFF.

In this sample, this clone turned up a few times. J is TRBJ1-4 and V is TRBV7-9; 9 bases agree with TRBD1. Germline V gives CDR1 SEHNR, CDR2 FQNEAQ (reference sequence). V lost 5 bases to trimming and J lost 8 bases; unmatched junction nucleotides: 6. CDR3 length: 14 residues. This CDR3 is CASSPGTGREKLFF. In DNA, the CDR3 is TGTGCCAGCAGCCCCGGGACAGGGAGGGAAAAACTGTTTTTT.

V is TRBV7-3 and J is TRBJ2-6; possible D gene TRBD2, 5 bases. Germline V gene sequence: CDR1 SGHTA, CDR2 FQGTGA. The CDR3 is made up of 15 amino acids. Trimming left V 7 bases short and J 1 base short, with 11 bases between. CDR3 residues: CASKAGPSGANVLTF. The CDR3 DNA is TGTGCCAGCAAGGCGGGTCCATCTGGGGCCAACGTCCTGACTTTC.

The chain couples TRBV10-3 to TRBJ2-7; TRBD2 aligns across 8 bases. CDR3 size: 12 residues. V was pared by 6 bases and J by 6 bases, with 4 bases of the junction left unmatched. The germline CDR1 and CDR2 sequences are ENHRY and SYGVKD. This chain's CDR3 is CAIRDSGGEQYF. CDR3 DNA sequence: TGTGCCATCAGGGACAGCGGGGGCGAGCAGTACTTC.